This T cell receptor (beta chain) originates from a study of regulatory T cells in long-lasting Graves disease. The wider study: Less than 3 months of antithyroid drugs had been taken by newly diagnosed Graves' patients.

V shed 4 bases and J shed 0 bases, with 13 bases lying between them. CDR3 length: 16 amino acids. From germline, CDR1 is SNHLY and CDR2 FYNNEI. Libraries of TCR beta came from iRepertoire HTBI primers plus Arm-PCR of CDR3 regions. MiXCR was run by TCRdb on the multiplex PCR reads, yielding one entry per CDR3 protein. The repertoire consists of 620,000 or so distinct CDR3 sequences, with roughly 15% occurring once and the leading ten covering 18%. This clonotype was observed many times. Specified time point: newly diagnosed GD, antithyroid drugs for less than 3 months. RNA isolated from PBMCs was used to make the TCR library. The same data also went into a second study, on T cells in Graves' hyperthyroidism and ophthalmopathy.

The TCR sequence derives from a woman aged 25 to 39 with Graves disease. The chain has TRBV2 and TRBJ2-4; tentatively, D is TRBD1 (5 bases). The source was peripheral blood mononuclear cells (PBMCs), collected at new diagnosis, from a patient treated with antithyroid drugs. Here the CDR3 reads CASSASGILAKNIQYF. The CDR3 DNA follows: TGTGCCAGCAGTGCATCAGGGATATTAGCCAAAAACATTCAGTACTTC. The whole variable domain, remainder taken from reference TRBV2 and TRBJ2-4, is EPEVTQTPSHQVTQMGQEVILRCVPISNHLYFYWYRQILGQKVEFLVSFYNNEISEKSEIFDDQFSVERPDGSNFTLKIRSTKLEDSAMYFCASSASGILAKNIQYFGAGTRLSVL.